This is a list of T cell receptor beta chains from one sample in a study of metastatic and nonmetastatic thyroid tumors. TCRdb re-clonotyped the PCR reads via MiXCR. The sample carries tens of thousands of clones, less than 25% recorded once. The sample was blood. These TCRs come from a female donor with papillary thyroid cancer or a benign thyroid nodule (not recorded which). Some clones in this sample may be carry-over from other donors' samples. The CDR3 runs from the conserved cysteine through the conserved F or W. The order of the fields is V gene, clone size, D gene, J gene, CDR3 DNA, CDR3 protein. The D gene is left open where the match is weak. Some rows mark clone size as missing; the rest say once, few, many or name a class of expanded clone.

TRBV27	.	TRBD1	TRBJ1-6	TGTGCCAGCAGTTCGACCGACAGGGGGAATTCACCCCTCCACTTT	CASSSTDRGNSPLHF
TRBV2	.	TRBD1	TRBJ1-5	TGTGCCAGCAGTGCGTCAACGGGACAGTTCGTGGATAGCAATCAGCCCCAGCATTTT	CASSASTGQFVDSNQPQHF
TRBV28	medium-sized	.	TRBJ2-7	TGTGCCAGCAGTTTTTTAGACGAGCAGTACTTC	CASSFLDEQYF
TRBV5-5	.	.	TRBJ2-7	TGTGCCAGCAGCTTCAGGGGACATGAGGGCCAGGGGTCCTTT	CASSFRGHEGQGSF
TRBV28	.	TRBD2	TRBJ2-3	TGCGCCAGCGGGGGGACTAACGGGGATACGCAGTATTTT	CASGGTNGDTQYF
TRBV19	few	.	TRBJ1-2	TGTGCCAGTACTAACGCTAACTATGGCTACACCTTC	CASTNANYGYTF
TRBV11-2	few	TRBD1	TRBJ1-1	TGTGCCAGCAGCGGACAGGTTAAAGCTTTCTTT	CASSGQVKAFF
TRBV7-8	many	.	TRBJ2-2	TGTGCCAGCAGCGGACGAGGAACCATCTTAACCGGGGAGCTGTTTTTT	CASSGRGTILTGELFF
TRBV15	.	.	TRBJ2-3	TGTGCCACCAGCAGAGGAGGGGCGTTTCGAAGCACAGATACGCAGTATTTT	CATSRGGAFRSTDTQYF
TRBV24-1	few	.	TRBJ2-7	TGTGCCACCAGTGATTTTGGCCGGCGTGGGGAGCAGTACTTC	CATSDFGRRGEQYF
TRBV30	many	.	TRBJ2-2	TGTGCCTGGAGTAGACTGGTCGGGACCGGGGAGCTGTTTTTT	CAWSRLVGTGELFF
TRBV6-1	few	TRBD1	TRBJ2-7	TGTGCCAGCATCTCCCCCTTTCGGGGACAGCTCTCCTACGAGCAGTACTTC	CASISPFRGQLSYEQYF
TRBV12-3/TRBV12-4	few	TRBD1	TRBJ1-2	TGTGCCAGCAGCCTTGACAGGGGAAAGCATGGCTACACCTTC	CASSLDRGKHGYTF
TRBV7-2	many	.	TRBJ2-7	TGTGCCAGCAGCTTTTGGCAGGGCCCCTACGAGCAGTACTTC	CASSFWQGPYEQYF
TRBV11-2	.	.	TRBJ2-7	TGTGCCAGCAGCGAAACCGCCACACGTGTCGGCGAGCAGTACTTC	CASSETATRVGEQYF
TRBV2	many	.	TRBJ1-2	TGTGCCAGCAGTGAGGGGAGGGTCGATGGCTACACCTTC	CASSEGRVDGYTF
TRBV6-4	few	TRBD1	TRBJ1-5	TGTGCCAGCAGATCCACAGGGGGGCGTCAGCCCCAGCATTTT	CASRSTGGRQPQHF
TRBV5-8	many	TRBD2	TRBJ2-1	TGTGCCAGCAGCGGGTTAGCGGGAGGAAGATACAATGAGCAGTTCTTC	CASSGLAGGRYNEQFF
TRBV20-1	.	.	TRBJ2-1	TGCAGTGCTAGGGCGGGGACTCAGCAGTTCTTC	CSARAGTQQFF
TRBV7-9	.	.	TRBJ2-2	TGTGCCAGCAGCCGCGAAAGAGGCACCGGGGAGCTGTTTTTT	CASSRERGTGELFF
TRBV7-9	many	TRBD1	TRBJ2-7	TGTGCCAGCAGCTTAGAAACAGGGGTCTACGAGCAGTACTTC	CASSLETGVYEQYF
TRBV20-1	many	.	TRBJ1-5	TGCAGTGCTAGGAAGAATCAGCCCCAGCATTTT	CSARKNQPQHF
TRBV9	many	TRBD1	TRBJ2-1	TGTGCCAGCAGCGGAAACAGGGGTTCCTACAATGAGCAGTTCTTC	CASSGNRGSYNEQFF
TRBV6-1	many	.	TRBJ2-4	TGTGCCAGCAGTGCGGGGGTCAGGTCAAACATTCAGTACTTC	CASSAGVRSNIQYF
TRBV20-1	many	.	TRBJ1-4	TGCAGTGCTAGTTGGGGGATGGAAAATGAAAAACTGTTTTTT	CSASWGMENEKLFF
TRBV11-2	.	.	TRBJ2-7	TGTGCCAGCAGCGTAGGACAGTACTACGAGCAGTACTTC	CASSVGQYYEQYF
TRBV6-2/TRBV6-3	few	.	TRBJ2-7	TGTGCCAGCAGTTACTCGAGGGAGCAGTACTTC	CASSYSREQYF
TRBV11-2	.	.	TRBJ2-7	TGTGCCAGCAGCTTACGCTTCCTTCGGCCAACTCAGTACTTC	CASSLRFLRPTQYF
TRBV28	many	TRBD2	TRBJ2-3	TGTGCCAGCAGTTTAGGGGGACTAGCAGGCGCAGATACGCAGTATTTT	CASSLGGLAGADTQYF
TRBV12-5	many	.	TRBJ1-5	TGTGCTAGTGGTTTATGGGAGGCGCCCCAGCATTTT	CASGLWEAPQHF
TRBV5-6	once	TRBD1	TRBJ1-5	TGTGCCAGCAGCAAGACAGGGATCGAGCAGCCCCAGCATTTT	CASSKTGIEQPQHF
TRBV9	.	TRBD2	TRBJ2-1	TGTGCCAGCAGCCAAAGCGGGGGGACTTACAATGAGCAGTTCTTC	CASSQSGGTYNEQFF
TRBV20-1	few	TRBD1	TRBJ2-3	TGCAGTGCTAGAAAGGGGGCCCCAGGAGGCACAGATACGCAGTATTTT	CSARKGAPGGTDTQYF
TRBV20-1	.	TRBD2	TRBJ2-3	TGCAGTGCTAGCCGGGGGGATGGTACAGATACGCAGTATTTT	CSASRGDGTDTQYF
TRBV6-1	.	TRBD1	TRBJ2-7	TGTGCCAGCACGACAGGGGGGTTGCACGAGCAGTACTTC	CASTTGGLHEQYF
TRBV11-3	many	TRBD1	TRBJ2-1	TGTGCCAGCAGCTTAGTCGGGACAGGGGCCTACAATGAGCAGTTCTTC	CASSLVGTGAYNEQFF
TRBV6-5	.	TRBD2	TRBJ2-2	TGTGCCAGCGGTTACTCCTTCGGGACTAGCGGGGGGGCCGGGGAGCTGTTTTTT	CASGYSFGTSGGAGELFF
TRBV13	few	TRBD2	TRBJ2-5	TGTGCCAGCAGCCCCGAAGCCACAGCGGGAAATCAAGAGACCCAGTACTTC	CASSPEATAGNQETQYF
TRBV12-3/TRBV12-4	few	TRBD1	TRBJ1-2	TGTGCCAGCAGTTCCGGGACAGACTATGGCTACACCTTC	CASSSGTDYGYTF
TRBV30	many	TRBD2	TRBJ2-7	TGTGCCTGGGGTGGGCGGGGGAGCTACGAGCAGTACTTC	CAWGGRGSYEQYF
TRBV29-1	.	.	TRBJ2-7	TGCAGCGTTGAAGATGGTGCTAAGGAGCAGTACTTC	CSVEDGAKEQYF
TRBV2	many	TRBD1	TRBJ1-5	TGTGCCAGCAGGCGTGACAGGGGGGAGGGTCAGCCCCAGCATTTT	CASRRDRGEGQPQHF
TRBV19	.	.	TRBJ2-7	TGTGCCAGTAAAAGGCAGGGCGCCTACGAGCAGTACTTC	CASKRQGAYEQYF
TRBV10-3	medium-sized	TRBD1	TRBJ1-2	TGTGCCATCAGTGGGGACAGGAGGTACACCCAATTC	CAISGDRRYTQF
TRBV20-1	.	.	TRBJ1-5	TGCAGTGCTAATCCGGGATACAATCAGCCCCAGCATTTT	CSANPGYNQPQHF
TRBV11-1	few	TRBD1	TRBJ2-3	TGTGCCAGCGAGGGGGCTGGAGCAGATACGCAGTATTTT	CASEGAGADTQYF
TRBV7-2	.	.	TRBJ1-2	TGTGCCAGCAGCCCTAACCCAGTCAGGGGCTACGGCTACACCTTC	CASSPNPVRGYGYTF
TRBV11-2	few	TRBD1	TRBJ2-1	TGTGCCAGCAGCCCAGCCAAATTCGGACAGGGCGGGGACAATGAGCAGTCCTTC	CASSPAKFGQGGDNEQSF
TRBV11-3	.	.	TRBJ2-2	TGTGCCAGCGGGGACGGAGGCGGGGAGCTGTTTTTT	CASGDGGGELFF
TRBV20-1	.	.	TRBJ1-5	TGCAGTGCTACGAAGAGGGGGGATACACTAATTAGCAATCAGCACCAGCATTTT	CSATKRGDTLISNQHQHF
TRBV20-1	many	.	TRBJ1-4	TGCAGTGCTAGTGACGGGTCAACTAATGAAAAACTGTTTTTT	CSASDGSTNEKLFF
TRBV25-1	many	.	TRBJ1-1	TGTGCCAGCGGACCAACGAACACTGAAGCTTTCTTT	CASGPTNTEAFF
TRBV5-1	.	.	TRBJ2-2	TGCGCCAGCAGCACGGGGGCGGGTACTTCTACCGGGGAGCTGTTTTTT	CASSTGAGTSTGELFF
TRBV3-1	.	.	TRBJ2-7	TGTGCCAGCAGCCAAGGGGTCGGGTCTTACGAGCAGTACTTC	CASSQGVGSYEQYF